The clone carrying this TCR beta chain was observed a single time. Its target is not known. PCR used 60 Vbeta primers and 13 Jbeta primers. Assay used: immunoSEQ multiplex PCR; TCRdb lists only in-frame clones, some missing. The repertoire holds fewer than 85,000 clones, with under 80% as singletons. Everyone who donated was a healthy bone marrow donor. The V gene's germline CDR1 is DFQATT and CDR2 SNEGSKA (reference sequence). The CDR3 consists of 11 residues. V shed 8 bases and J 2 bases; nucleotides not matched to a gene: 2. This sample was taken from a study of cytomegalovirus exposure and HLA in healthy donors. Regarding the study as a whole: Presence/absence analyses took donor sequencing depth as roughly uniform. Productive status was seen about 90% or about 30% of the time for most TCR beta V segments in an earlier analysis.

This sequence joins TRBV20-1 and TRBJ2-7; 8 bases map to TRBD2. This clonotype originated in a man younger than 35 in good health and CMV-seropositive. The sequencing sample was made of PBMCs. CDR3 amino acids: CSLAGTYEQYF. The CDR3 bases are TGCAGTTTAGCGGGAACCTACGAGCAGTACTTC.